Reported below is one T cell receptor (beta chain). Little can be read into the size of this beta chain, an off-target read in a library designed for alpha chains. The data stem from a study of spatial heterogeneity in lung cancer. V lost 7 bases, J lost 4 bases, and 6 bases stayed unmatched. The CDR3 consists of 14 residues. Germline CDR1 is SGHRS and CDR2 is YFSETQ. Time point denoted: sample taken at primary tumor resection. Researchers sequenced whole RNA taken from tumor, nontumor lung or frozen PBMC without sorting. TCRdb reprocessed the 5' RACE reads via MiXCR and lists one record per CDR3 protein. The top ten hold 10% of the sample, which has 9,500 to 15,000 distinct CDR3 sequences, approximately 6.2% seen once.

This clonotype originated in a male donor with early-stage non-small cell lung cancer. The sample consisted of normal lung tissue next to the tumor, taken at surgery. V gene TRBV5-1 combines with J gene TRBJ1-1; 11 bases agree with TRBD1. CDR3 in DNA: TGCGCCAGCGGTGGACAGGGGGCCCTCACTGAAGCTTTCTTT. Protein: CASGGQGALTEAFF. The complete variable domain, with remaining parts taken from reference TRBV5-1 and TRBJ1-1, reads KAGVTQTPRYLIKTRGQQVTLSCSPISGHRSVSWYQQTPGQGLQFLFEYFSETQRNKGNFPGRFSGRQFSNSRSEMNVSTLELGDSALYLCASGGQGALTEAFFGQGTRLTVV.